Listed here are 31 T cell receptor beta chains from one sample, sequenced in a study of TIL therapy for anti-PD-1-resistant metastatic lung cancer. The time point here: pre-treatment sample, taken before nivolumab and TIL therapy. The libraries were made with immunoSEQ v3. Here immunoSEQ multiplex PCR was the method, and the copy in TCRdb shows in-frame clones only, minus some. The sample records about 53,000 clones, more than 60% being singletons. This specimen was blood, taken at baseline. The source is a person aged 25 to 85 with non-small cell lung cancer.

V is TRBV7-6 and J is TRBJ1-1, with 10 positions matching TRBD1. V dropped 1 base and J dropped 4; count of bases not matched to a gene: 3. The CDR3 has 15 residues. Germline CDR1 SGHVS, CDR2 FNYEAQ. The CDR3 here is CASSLVDRGLTEAFF. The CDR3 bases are TGTGCCAGCAGCTTAGTTGACAGGGGGCTCACTGAAGCTTTCTTT.

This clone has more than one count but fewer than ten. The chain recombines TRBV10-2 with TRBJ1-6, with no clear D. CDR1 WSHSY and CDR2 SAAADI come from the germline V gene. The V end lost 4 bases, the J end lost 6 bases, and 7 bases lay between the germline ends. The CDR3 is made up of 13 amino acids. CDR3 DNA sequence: TGCGCCAGCAGTGGTGGGCGTAATTCACCCCTCCACTTT. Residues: CASSGGRNSPLHF.

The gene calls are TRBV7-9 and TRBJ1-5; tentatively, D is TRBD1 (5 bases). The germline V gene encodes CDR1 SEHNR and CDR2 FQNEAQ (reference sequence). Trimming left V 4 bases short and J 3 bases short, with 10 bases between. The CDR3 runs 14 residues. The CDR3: CASSSGAFNQPQHF. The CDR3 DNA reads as TGTGCCAGCAGCTCCGGGGCGTTCAATCAGCCCCAGCATTTT.

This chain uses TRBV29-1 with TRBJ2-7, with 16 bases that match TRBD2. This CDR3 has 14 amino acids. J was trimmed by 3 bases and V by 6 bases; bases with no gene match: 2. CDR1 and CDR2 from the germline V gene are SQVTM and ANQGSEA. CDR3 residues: CSVGTSGRGYEQYF. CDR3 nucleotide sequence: TGCAGCGTCGGGACTAGCGGGAGGGGCTACGAGCAGTACTTC.

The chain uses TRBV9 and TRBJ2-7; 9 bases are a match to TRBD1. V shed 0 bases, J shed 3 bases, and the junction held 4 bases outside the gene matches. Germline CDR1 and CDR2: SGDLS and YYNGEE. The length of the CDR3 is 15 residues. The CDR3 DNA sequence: TGTGCCAGCAGCGTAGCCCCGACAGGGGGCTACGAGCAGTACTTC. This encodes CASSVAPTGGYEQYF.

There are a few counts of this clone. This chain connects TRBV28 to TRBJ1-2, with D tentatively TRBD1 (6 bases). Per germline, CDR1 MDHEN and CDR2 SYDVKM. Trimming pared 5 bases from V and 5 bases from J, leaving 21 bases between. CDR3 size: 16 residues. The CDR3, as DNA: TGTGCCAGCAGTGGGGGACAAGGGGCGGATATTTATGGCTACACCTTC. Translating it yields CASSGGQGADIYGYTF.

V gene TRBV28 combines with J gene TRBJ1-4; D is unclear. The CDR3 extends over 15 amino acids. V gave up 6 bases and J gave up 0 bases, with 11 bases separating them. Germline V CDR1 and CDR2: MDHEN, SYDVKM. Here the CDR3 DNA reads TGTGCCAGCAGGGGTCCTTATGCAACTAATGAAAAACTGTTTTTT. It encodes CASRGPYATNEKLFF.

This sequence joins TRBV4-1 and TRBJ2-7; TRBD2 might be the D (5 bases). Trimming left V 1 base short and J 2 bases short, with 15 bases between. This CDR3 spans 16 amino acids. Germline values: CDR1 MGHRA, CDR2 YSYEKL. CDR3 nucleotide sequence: TGCGCCAGCAGCCAAGTGAGTCGGGTCGGGACCTACGAGCAGTACTTC. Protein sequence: CASSQVSRVGTYEQYF.

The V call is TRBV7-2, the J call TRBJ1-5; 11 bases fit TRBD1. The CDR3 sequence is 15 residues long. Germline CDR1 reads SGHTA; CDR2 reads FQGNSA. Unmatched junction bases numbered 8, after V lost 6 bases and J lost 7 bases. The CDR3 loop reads CASSLVGQGDQPQHF. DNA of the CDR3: TGTGCCAGCAGTCTCGTGGGACAGGGGGACCAGCCCCAGCATTTT.

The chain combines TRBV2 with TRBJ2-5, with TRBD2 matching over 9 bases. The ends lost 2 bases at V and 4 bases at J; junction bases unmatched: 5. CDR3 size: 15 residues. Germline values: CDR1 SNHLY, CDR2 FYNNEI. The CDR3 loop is CASSELGGRGETQYF. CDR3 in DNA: TGTGCCAGCAGTGAACTCGGCGGGAGGGGAGAGACCCAGTACTTC.

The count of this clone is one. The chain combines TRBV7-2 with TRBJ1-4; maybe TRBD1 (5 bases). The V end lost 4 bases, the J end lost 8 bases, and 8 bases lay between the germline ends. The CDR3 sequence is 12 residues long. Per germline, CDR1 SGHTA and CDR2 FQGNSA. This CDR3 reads CASSSRGEKLFF. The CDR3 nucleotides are TGTGCCAGCAGCTCCCGGGGGGAAAAACTGTTTTTT.

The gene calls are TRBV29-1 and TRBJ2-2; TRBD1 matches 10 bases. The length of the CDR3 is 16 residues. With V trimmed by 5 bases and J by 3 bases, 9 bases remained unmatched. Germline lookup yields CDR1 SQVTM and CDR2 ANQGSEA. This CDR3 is CSVKTGGGFHTGELFF. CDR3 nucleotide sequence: TGCAGCGTTAAGACAGGGGGCGGATTTCACACCGGGGAGCTGTTTTTT.

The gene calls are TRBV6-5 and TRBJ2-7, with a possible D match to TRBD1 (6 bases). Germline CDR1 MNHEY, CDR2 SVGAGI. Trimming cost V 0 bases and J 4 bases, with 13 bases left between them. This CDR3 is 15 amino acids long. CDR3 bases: TGTGCCAGCAGTTACTCCTCGAGACAGGCGTACGAGCAGTACTTC. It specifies CASSYSSRQAYEQYF.

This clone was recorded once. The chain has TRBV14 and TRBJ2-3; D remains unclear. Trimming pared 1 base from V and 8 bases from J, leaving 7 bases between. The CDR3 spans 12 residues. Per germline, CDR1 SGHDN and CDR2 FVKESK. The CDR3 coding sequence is TGTGCCAGCAGCCAAGGGGTCCTTACGCAGTATTTT. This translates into CASSQGVLTQYF. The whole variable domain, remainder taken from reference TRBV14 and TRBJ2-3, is EAGVTQFPSHSVIEKGQTVTLRCDPISGHDNLYWYRRVMGKEIKFLLHFVKESKQDESGMPNNRFLAERTGGTYSTLKVQPAELEDSGVYFCASSQGVLTQYFGPGTRLTVL.

CDR3 nucleotide sequence: TGTGCCAGCAGCCAGGGACAGGGGAGAGACACCATATATTTT. Its translation: CASSQGQGRDTIYF. V usage is TRBV7-2 and J usage is TRBJ1-3, with TRBD1 identical over 10 bases. V gave up 5 bases and J gave up 8 bases; unmatched junction bases: 6. CDR1 SGHTA and CDR2 FQGNSA come from the germline V gene. The CDR3 covers 14 residues. The full variable domain, with the rest looked up from reference TRBV7-2 and TRBJ1-3, is GAGVSQSPSNKVTEKGKDVELRCDPISGHTALYWYRQSLGQGLEFLIYFQGNSAPDKSGLPSDRFSAERTGGSVSTLTIQRTQQEDSAVYLCASSQGQGRDTIYFGEGSWLTVV.

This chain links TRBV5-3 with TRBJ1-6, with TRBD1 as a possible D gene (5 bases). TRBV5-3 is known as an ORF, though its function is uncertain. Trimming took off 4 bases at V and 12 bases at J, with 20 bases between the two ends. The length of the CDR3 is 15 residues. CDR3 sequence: CARSRQPPVRKPLHF. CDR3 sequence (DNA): TGTGCCAGAAGCAGACAGCCGCCGGTGAGGAAACCCCTCCACTTT.

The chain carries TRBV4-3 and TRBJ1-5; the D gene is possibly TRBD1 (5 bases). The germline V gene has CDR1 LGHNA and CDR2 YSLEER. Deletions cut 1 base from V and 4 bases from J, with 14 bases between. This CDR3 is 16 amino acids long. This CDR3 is CASSQVVGVPNQPQHF. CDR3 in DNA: TGCGCCAGCAGCCAAGTTGTGGGGGTACCTAATCAGCCCCAGCATTTT.

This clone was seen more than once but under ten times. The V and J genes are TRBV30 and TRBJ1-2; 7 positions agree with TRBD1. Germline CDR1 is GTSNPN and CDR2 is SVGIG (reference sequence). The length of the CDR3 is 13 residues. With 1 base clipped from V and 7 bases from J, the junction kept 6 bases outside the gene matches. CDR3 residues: CAWSAQGDIGYTF. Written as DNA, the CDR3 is TGTGCCTGGAGTGCCCAGGGGGATATTGGCTACACCTTC.

CDR3 nucleotide sequence: TGTGCCAGCAGTGGGGGCGGACCCTACGAGCAGTACTTC. As protein: CASSGGGPYEQYF. This chain joins TRBV7-6 and TRBJ2-7; possibly TRBD1 for D (6 bases). CDR3 length: 13 residues. Germline lookup yields CDR1 SGHVS and CDR2 FNYEAQ. Trimming took off 6 bases at V and 2 bases at J, with 11 bases between the two ends.

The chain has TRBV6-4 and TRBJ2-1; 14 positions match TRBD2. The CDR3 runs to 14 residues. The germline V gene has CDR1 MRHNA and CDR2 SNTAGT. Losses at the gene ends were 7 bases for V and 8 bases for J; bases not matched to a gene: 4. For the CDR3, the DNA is TGTGCCAGCAAGACTAGCGGGGGGGCCGATGAGCAGTTCTTC. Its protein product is CASKTSGGADEQFF.

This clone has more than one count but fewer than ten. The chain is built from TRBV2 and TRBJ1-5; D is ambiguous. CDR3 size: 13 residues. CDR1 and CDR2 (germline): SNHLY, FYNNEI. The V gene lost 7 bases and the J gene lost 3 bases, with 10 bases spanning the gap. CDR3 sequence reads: CASKPEHNQPQHF. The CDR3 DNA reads TGTGCCAGCAAACCGGAACACAATCAGCCCCAGCATTTT. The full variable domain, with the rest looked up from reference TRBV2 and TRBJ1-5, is EPEVTQTPSHQVTQMGQEVILRCVPISNHLYFYWYRQILGQKVEFLVSFYNNEISEKSEIFDDQFSVERPDGSNFTLKIRSTKLEDSAMYFCASKPEHNQPQHFGDGTRLSIL.

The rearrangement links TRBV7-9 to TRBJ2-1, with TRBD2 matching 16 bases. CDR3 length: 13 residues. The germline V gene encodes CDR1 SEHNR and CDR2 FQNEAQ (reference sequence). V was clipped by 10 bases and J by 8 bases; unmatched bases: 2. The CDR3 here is CAIGTSGRDEQFF. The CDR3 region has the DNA TGTGCCATCGGGACTAGCGGGAGGGATGAGCAGTTCTTC.

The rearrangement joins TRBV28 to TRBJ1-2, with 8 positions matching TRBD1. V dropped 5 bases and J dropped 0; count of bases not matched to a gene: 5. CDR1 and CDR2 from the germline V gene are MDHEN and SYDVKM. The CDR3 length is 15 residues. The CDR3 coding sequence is TGTGCCAGCAGTCTCACAGGGGGTCCTAACTATGGCTACACCTTC. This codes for CASSLTGGPNYGYTF.

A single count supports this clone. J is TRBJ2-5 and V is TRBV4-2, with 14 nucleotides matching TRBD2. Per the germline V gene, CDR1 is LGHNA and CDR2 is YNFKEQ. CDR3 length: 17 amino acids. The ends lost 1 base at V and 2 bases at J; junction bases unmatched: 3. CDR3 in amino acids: CASSQGLAGGLQETQYF. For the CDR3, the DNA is TGTGCCAGCAGCCAAGGACTAGCGGGGGGGTTACAAGAGACCCAGTACTTC.

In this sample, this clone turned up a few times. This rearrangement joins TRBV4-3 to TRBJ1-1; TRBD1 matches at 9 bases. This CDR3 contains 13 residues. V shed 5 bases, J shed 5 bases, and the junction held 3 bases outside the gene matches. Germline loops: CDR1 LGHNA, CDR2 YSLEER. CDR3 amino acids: CASSWTGETEAFF. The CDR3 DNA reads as TGCGCCAGCAGCTGGACAGGGGAAACTGAAGCTTTCTTT.

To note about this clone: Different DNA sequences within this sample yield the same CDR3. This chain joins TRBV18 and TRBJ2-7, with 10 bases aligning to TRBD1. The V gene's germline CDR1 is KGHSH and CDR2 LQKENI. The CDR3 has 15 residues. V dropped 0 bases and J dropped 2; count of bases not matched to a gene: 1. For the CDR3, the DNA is TGTGCCAGCTCACCACCGGGACAGGGGACCTACGAGCAGTACTTC. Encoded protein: CASSPPGQGTYEQYF.

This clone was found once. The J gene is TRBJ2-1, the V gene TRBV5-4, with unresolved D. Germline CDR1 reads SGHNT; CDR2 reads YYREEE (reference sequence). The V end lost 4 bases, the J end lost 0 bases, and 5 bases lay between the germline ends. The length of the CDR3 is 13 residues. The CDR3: CASSQSSYNEQFF. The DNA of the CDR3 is TGTGCCAGCAGCCAAAGCTCCTACAATGAGCAGTTCTTC.

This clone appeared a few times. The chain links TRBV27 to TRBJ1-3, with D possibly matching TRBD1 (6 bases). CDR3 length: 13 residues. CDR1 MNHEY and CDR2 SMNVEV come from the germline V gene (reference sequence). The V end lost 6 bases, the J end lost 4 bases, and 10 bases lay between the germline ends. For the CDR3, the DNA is TGTGCCAGCAGCATCGACAGGGGAAACACCATATATTTT. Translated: CASSIDRGNTIYF.

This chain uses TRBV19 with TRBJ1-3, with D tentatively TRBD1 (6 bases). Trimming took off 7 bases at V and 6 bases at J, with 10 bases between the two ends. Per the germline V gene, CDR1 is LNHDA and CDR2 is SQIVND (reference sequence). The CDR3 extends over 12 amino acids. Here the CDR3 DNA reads TGTGCCAGTATGGGGGCTGTAAACACCATATATTTT. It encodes CASMGAVNTIYF.

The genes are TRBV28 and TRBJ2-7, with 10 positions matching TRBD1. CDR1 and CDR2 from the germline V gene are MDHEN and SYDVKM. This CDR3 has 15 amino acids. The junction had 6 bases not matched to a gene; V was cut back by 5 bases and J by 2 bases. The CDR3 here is CASSPPGQGTYEQYF. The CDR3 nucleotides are TGTGCCAGCAGTCCCCCGGGACAGGGGACCTACGAGCAGTACTTC.

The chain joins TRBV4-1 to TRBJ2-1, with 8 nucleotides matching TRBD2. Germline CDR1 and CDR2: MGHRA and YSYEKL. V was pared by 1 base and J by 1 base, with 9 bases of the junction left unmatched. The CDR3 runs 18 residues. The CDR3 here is CASSQAAGRAKSYNEQFF. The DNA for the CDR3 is TGCGCCAGCAGCCAAGCAGCCGGGAGGGCCAAATCCTACAATGAGCAGTTCTTC.